Listed here are 27 T cell receptor beta chains from one sample, sequenced in a study of CD8 T cells in ankylosing spondylitis. Findings and limits, study-wide: In ankylosing spondylitis blood, a motif of eight highly homologous TCR beta variants appeared characteristic.

No antigen has been identified for these receptors. TCRdb processed the 5' RACE reads anew with MiXCR; each CDR3 protein has one entry. The top ten hold approximately 1% of the sample, which has around 440,000 distinct CDR3 sequences, roughly a sixth seen once. Sequences were obtained from blood, either unsorted or a sorted T cell fraction (not recorded which). The source is a male donor with ankylosing spondylitis.

The rearrangement joins TRBV2 to TRBJ1-4; 10 nucleotides agree with TRBD1. CDR3 length equals 16 residues. Germline CDR1 SNHLY, CDR2 FYNNEI. J was trimmed by 2 bases and V by 7 bases; bases with no gene match: 7. CDR3 nucleotides: TGTGCCAGCAACGGACAGGGGGTTTCGACTAATGAAAAACTGTTTTTT. It specifies CASNGQGVSTNEKLFF.

This clonotype came up many times. The rearrangement uses TRBV5-1 and TRBJ1-1; D is perhaps TRBD1 (5 bases). Germline lookup yields CDR1 SGHRS and CDR2 YFSETQ. This CDR3 has 14 amino acids. V dropped 3 bases and J dropped 2 bases, with 11 bases sitting between them. CDR3 amino acids: CASSSEGINTEAFF. CDR3 coding DNA: TGCGCCAGCAGCTCTGAGGGGATTAACACTGAAGCTTTCTTT. The full variable domain, its missing parts supplied by reference TRBV5-1 and TRBJ1-1, is KAGVTQTPRYLIKTRGQQVTLSCSPISGHRSVSWYQQTPGQGLQFLFEYFSETQRNKGNFPGRFSGRQFSNSRSEMNVSTLELGDSALYLCASSSEGINTEAFFGQGTRLTVV.

This clonotype was detected many times. This chain joins TRBV6-2 or TRBV6-3 and TRBJ1-5; 7 nucleotides align to TRBD1. The germline V gene has CDR1 MNHEY and CDR2 SVGEGT. J was trimmed by 5 bases and V by 7 bases; bases with no gene match: 2. The length of the CDR3 is 12 residues. This CDR3 reads CASTRGYQPQHF. The DNA for the CDR3 is TGTGCCAGCACCAGGGGGTATCAGCCCCAGCATTTT.

This clonotype was counted at least ten times. The CDR3, as DNA: TGCGCCAGCAGCTTGGACAGTCCTAACTATGGCTACACCTTC. Translated, it gives CASSLDSPNYGYTF. The chain uses TRBV5-1 and TRBJ1-2, with no clear D. Per germline, CDR1 SGHRS and CDR2 YFSETQ. V dropped 0 bases and J dropped 0 bases, with 6 bases sitting between them. The CDR3 consists of 14 residues.

This clonotype was detected only a few times. V is TRBV7-9 and J is TRBJ1-1; maybe TRBD1 (5 bases). Germline V gene sequence: CDR1 SEHNR, CDR2 FQNEAQ (reference sequence). The CDR3 sequence is 15 residues long. Trimming removed 6 bases from V and 2 bases from J, with 16 bases in between. This CDR3 reads CASSYLQGGNTEAFF. CDR3 in DNA: TGTGCCAGCAGTTACCTCCAGGGCGGAAACACTGAAGCTTTCTTT.

The V gene is TRBV28, the J gene TRBJ2-1; 13 nucleotides align to TRBD2. Per germline, CDR1 MDHEN and CDR2 SYDVKM. The CDR3 length is 17 residues. The V and J ends lost 5 bases and 9 bases, in that order; junction bases with no gene match: 13. The CDR3 loop reads CASSPGATSGRAGEQFF. CDR3 DNA sequence: TGTGCCAGCAGTCCGGGGGCAACTAGCGGGAGGGCCGGTGAGCAGTTCTTC.

This clonotype was seen a handful of times. The CDR3 region is CASSARQGSFSNQPQHF. The CDR3 nucleotides read TGTGCCAGTAGTGCCAGACAGGGGTCCTTTAGCAATCAGCCCCAGCATTTT. V is TRBV19 and J is TRBJ1-5; the match to TRBD1 covers 8 bases. The CDR3 length is 17 residues. The V gene's germline CDR1 is LNHDA and CDR2 SQIVND (reference sequence). With 5 bases clipped from V and 0 bases from J, the junction kept 9 bases outside the gene matches.

The chain joins TRBV5-1 to TRBJ2-1; possibly TRBD2 for D (7 bases). The V end was cut by 3 bases, the J end by 10 bases, with 14 bases between. CDR1 is SGHRS, CDR2 YFSETQ, per germline. This CDR3 has 13 residues. The CDR3 DNA reads TGCGCCAGCAGCTATGGGGGGGGCCGAGAGCAGTTCTTC. It encodes CASSYGGGREQFF.

The chain has TRBV30 and TRBJ2-1, with 11 bases identical to TRBD2. The CDR3 loop spans 13 amino acids. Germline trimming cut 7 bases from V and 6 bases from J; bases unmatched to any gene: 5. Germline V lookup: CDR1 GTSNPN, CDR2 SVGIG (reference sequence). The CDR3 sequence: CAFTSGGTNEQFF. The CDR3 region has the DNA TGTGCCTTCACTAGCGGGGGCACCAATGAGCAGTTCTTC.

The DNA for the CDR3 is TGCAGTGCGGAGGGACAGATAAGCTCCTATAATTCACCCCTCCACTTT. Its protein is CSAEGQISSYNSPLHF. V usage is TRBV20-1 and J usage is TRBJ1-6; 7 bases agree with TRBD1. Germline V gives CDR1 DFQATT, CDR2 SNEGSKA (reference sequence). This CDR3 comprises 16 residues. V lost 6 bases and J lost 0; bases outside the gene matches: 8.

The genes are TRBV20-1 and TRBJ1-2; weak D call: TRBD1 (5 bases). V was trimmed by 3 bases and J by 1 base, leaving 21 bases between them. This CDR3 comprises 17 residues. The germline V gene has CDR1 DFQATT and CDR2 SNEGSKA (reference sequence). The CDR3 region is CSASLVKGLNFNYGYTF. CDR3 DNA sequence: TGCAGTGCTAGTCTCGTTAAGGGGCTTAACTTTAACTATGGCTACACCTTC.

J is TRBJ1-1 and V is TRBV12-3 or TRBV12-4; D might be TRBD1 (5 bases). V was cut by 1 base and J by 5 bases, with 14 bases left in between. The CDR3 is 15 residues long. The CDR3 reads CASSLVVGVWTEAFF. The CDR3 region has the DNA TGTGCCAGCAGTTTAGTGGTAGGGGTCTGGACTGAAGCTTTCTTT.

The chain couples TRBV12-3 or TRBV12-4 to TRBJ1-4; no clear D. The CDR3 runs to 16 residues. V lost 8 bases and J lost 0, with 16 bases in between. Here the CDR3 DNA reads TGTGCCAGCCTGGGTTTCGGCAGCTCAACTAATGAAAAACTGTTTTTT. It is translated as CASLGFGSSTNEKLFF.

The CDR3 region is CASRPGQGLGTEAFF. CDR3 bases: TGCGCCAGCCGACCGGGACAGGGACTGGGGACTGAAGCTTTCTTT. This chain uses TRBV5-1 with TRBJ1-1; TRBD1 agrees at 9 bases. V lost 7 bases to trimming and J lost 5 bases; unmatched junction nucleotides: 12. Germline V CDR1 and CDR2: SGHRS, YFSETQ. The CDR3 loop spans 15 amino acids.

In this sample, this clonotype turned up a few times. The rearrangement uses TRBV20-1 and TRBJ2-3; tentative D call: TRBD2 (5 bases). Germline lookup yields CDR1 DFQATT and CDR2 SNEGSKA (reference sequence). The CDR3 is 13 amino acids. Deletions cut 5 bases from V and 0 bases from J, with 9 bases between. DNA of the CDR3: TGCAGTGCTCTAACTAGGAGCACAGATACGCAGTATTTT. Protein product: CSALTRSTDTQYF.

This clonotype was counted only a few times. This chain connects TRBV28 to TRBJ1-2; 7 nucleotides agree with TRBD1. V shed 5 bases, J shed 7 bases, and the junction held 7 bases outside the gene matches. The CDR3 spans 13 residues. Per the germline V gene, CDR1 is MDHEN and CDR2 is SYDVKM. The CDR3 reads CASSRQGTGGYTF. In nucleotides, the CDR3 is TGTGCCAGCAGTCGACAGGGAACGGGTGGCTACACCTTC.

This chain connects TRBV27 to TRBJ2-7, with D possibly matching TRBD1 (6 bases). The V gene lost 0 bases and the J gene lost 4 bases, with 13 bases spanning the gap. The CDR3 runs 15 residues. Germline CDR1 MNHEY, CDR2 SMNVEV (reference sequence). CDR3 nucleotides: TGTGCCAGCAGTTTATCGGACAGCAGATATTACGAGCAGTACTTC. Protein: CASSLSDSRYYEQYF.

The table lists this clonotype with a few counts. V is TRBV20-1 and J is TRBJ2-2; perhaps D is TRBD1 or TRBD2 (5 bases each). V was cut by 0 bases and J by 6 bases, with 17 bases left in between. This CDR3 is built from 16 residues. Germline V lookup: CDR1 DFQATT, CDR2 SNEGSKA (reference sequence). In nucleotides, the CDR3 is TGCAGTGCTAGAGATCTAAGGGTGGGACCGGCCGGGGAGCTGTTTTTT. Protein: CSARDLRVGPAGELFF.

The CDR3 DNA is TGTGCCAGCAGTTACGCCCCAGATACCTCTGGAAACACCATATATTTT. Protein: CASSYAPDTSGNTIYF. V and J are TRBV6-5 and TRBJ1-3, with D hard to call. This CDR3 contains 16 residues. V was pared by 2 bases and J by 0 bases, with 11 bases between. Germline-derived CDR1 and CDR2 are MNHEY and SVGAGI.

This clonotype was picked up a small number of times. The chain joins TRBV5-1 to TRBJ1-5; 10 bases agree with TRBD1. CDR1 is SGHRS, CDR2 YFSETQ, per germline. The CDR3 runs 19 residues. J lost 3 bases, V lost 0 bases, and 12 bases had no gene match. The CDR3 loop reads CASSLVPAGTGVANQPQHF. The CDR3 bases are TGCGCCAGCAGCTTGGTCCCCGCGGGGACAGGGGTTGCCAATCAGCCCCAGCATTTT.

The chain employs TRBV5-1 and TRBJ2-5; 15 nucleotides align to TRBD2. Trimming cost V 5 bases and J 5 bases; bases outside gene matches: 10. Germline-derived CDR1 and CDR2 are SGHRS and YFSETQ. The CDR3 sequence is 17 residues long. The CDR3 nucleotides are TGCGCCAGCAGGCGGACTAGCGGGGGGGCCGCGGGGGAGACCCAGTACTTC. This sequence encodes CASRRTSGGAAGETQYF.

The chain has TRBV2 and TRBJ1-6, with TRBD1 identical over 8 bases. CDR1 and CDR2 (germline): SNHLY, FYNNEI. V was clipped by 4 bases and J by 10 bases; unmatched bases: 9. This CDR3 has 15 residues. CDR3 region: CASSGRGRGQSPLHF. The CDR3 bases are TGTGCCAGCAGTGGCCGGGGCAGGGGGCAATCACCCCTCCACTTT. Using reference TRBV2 and TRBJ1-6 for the parts outside the CDR3, the full variable domain is EPEVTQTPSHQVTQMGQEVILRCVPISNHLYFYWYRQILGQKVEFLVSFYNNEISEKSEIFDDQFSVERPDGSNFTLKIRSTKLEDSAMYFCASSGRGRGQSPLHFGNGTRLTVT.

This clonotype was recorded only once. The rearrangement uses TRBV20-1 and TRBJ1-1; D gene unclear. Per the germline V gene, CDR1 is DFQATT and CDR2 is SNEGSKA (reference sequence). The V end was cut by 1 base, the J end by 0 bases, with 9 bases between. CDR3 length equals 14 residues. CDR3 sequence reads: CSARVGLVNTEAFF. The CDR3 bases are TGCAGTGCTAGAGTAGGGCTAGTGAACACTGAAGCTTTCTTT.

This clonotype was found a few times. V gene TRBV6-5 combines with J gene TRBJ2-2; D is undetermined. The CDR3 covers 16 residues. V was pared by 1 base and J by 1 base, with 10 bases between. The germline CDR1 and CDR2 sequences are MNHEY and SVGAGI. The CDR3 here is CASSYWVFGNTGELFF. The CDR3 DNA sequence: TGTGCCAGCAGTTACTGGGTGTTTGGGAACACCGGGGAGCTGTTTTTT.

The chain employs TRBV21-1 and TRBJ2-5; the D segment call TRBD2 is taken from the table without a DNA check. TRBV21-1 is listed as a pseudogene. The CDR3 loop spans 13 amino acids. The CDR3 DNA sequence: TGTGCCAGCAGCTGGCGGGAAGGAGAGACCCAGTACTTC. Residues: CASSWREGETQYF.

This rearrangement joins TRBV18 to TRBJ1-1; 8 nucleotides align to TRBD1. The V segment lost 5 bases and the J segment 7 bases; nucleotides outside the gene matches: 6. The CDR3 is 13 residues long. Germline values: CDR1 KGHSH, CDR2 LQKENI. The CDR3 region has the DNA TGTGCCAGCTCAACGACAGGGGTGGGTGAAGCTTTCTTT. Translated, it gives CASSTTGVGEAFF.

CDR3 in amino acids: CASSQVGKGQETQYF. The CDR3 region has the DNA TGTGCCAGCAGCCAAGTCGGGAAGGGGCAAGAGACCCAGTACTTC. The rearrangement uses TRBV14 and TRBJ2-5; D could derive from TRBD1 or TRBD2 (5 bases each). The germline V and J ends were trimmed by 1 base and 2 bases, with 11 bases remaining between them. The CDR3 is 15 residues long. The germline V gene has CDR1 SGHDN and CDR2 FVKESK.